The TCR beta chain described here comes from a study of CD8 T cells in ankylosing spondylitis. This clonotype was observed a few times. TCRdb reanalysed the 5' RACE reads using MiXCR and keeps one entry per CDR3 protein. The sample yields 340,000 or so distinct CDR3 sequences, roughly 14% seen once. Germline CDR1 is SGHRS and CDR2 is YFSETQ. The CDR3 spans 13 residues. The V gene lost 7 bases and the J gene lost 8 bases, with 18 bases spanning the gap. Material: blood, either unsorted or a sorted T cell fraction (not recorded which). V is TRBV5-1 and J is TRBJ1-2; TRBD1 is a possible D gene (5 bases). This TCR was recovered from a male donor with ankylosing spondylitis or in good health (not recorded which). The CDR3 is CASSLPGGEGYTF. The CDR3 nucleotides are TGCGCCAGCTCCCTCCCGGGGGGAGAAGGCTACACCTTC.